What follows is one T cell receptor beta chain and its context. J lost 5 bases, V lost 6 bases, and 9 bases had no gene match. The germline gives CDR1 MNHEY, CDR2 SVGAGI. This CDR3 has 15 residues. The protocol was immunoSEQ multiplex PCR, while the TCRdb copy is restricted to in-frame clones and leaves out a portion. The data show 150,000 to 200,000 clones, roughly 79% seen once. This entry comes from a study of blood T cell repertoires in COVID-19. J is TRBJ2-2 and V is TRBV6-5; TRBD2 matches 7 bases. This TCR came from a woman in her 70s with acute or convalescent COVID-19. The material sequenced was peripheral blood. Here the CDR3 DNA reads TGTGCCAGCAGGATCTCAAGCGGGATAACCGGGGAGCTGTTTTTT. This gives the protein CASRISSGITGELFF.